This TCR beta chain is drawn from a study of OX40 agonist ivuxolimab in advanced cancers. Study overall: Cohort: approximately 83% men, mean age roughly 60, aged roughly 23 to 79. Around 40% of patients had received prior checkpoint inhibitor therapy.

Trimming at V came to 3 bases and at J to 3 bases, leaving 2 bases not matched to a gene. The CDR3 totals 15 residues. Germline V gives CDR1 SGHAT, CDR2 FQNNGV. Method: immunoSEQ multiplex PCR; TCRdb's copy keeps in-frame clones and lacks some. The data show around 60,000 clones, with 80% to 90% seen just once and roughly 1.9% held by the top ten. Sequencing used CD4+ or CD8+ T cells sorted from blood, obtained in a trial of the OX40 agonist ivuxolimab. This rearrangement joins TRBV11-2 to TRBJ2-1; 10 bases match TRBD2. This sequence was found in an adult with an advanced solid tumor such as melanoma, head and neck, liver or kidney cancer. The CDR3 nucleotides read TGTGCCAGCAGCTTTCTAGCGGGAGTCTACAATGAGCAGTTCTTC. Amino acid sequence: CASSFLAGVYNEQFF. The full variable domain, rest sourced from reference TRBV11-2 and TRBJ2-1, is EAGVAQSPRYKIIEKRQSVAFWCNPISGHATLYWYQQILGQGPKLLIQFQNNGVVDDSQLPKDRFSAERLKGVDSTLKIQPAKLEDSAVYLCASSFLAGVYNEQFFGPGTRLTVL.